What follows are 17 T cell receptor beta chains derived from one specimen sequenced in a study of shared clonotypes between healthy human individuals. Profiled with immunoSEQ multiplex PCR; TCRdb holds only in-frame clones, not every one. This table holds about 2.3 million clones, over 85% found once. Input material: naive CD4+ T cells from PBMCs. Subset indicated: CD45RA+ positively selected. The receptors here all came from a young man in good health. Some clones in this sample may be carry-over from other donors' samples.

The chain links TRBV9 to TRBJ1-2; no clear D. This CDR3 is built from 15 residues. Germline V gene data show CDR1 as SGDLS and CDR2 as YYNGEE. Trimming left V 4 bases short and J 3 bases short, with 16 bases between. The CDR3 DNA follows: TGTGCCAGCAGCCCCATATCAAGATGGGACTATGGCTACACCTTC. The encoded protein is CASSPISRWDYGYTF.

The chain carries TRBV18 and TRBJ1-2, with unresolved D. CDR3 size: 14 residues. Germline-derived CDR1 and CDR2 are KGHSH and LQKENI. Trimming pared 5 bases from V and 4 bases from J, leaving 14 bases between. The CDR3 sequence: CASSSNPEGYGYTF. DNA for the CDR3: TGTGCCAGCTCATCGAATCCCGAGGGCTATGGCTACACCTTC.

In the case of this clone: In the same sample, other DNA sequences code for this CDR3. This rearrangement joins TRBV28 to TRBJ2-3; D is possibly TRBD1 or TRBD2 (5 bases each). Germline CDR1 and CDR2: MDHEN and SYDVKM. The CDR3 contains 14 residues. Deletions cut 8 bases from V and 1 base from J, with 13 bases between. Here the CDR3 reads CASSWDRGTDTQYF. CDR3 nucleotides: TGTGCCAGCTCATGGGACCGAGGCACAGATACGCAGTATTTT.

The J gene is TRBJ1-1, the V gene TRBV5-3; unclear D gene. TRBV5-3 is sorted into the ORF group, with uncertain function. This CDR3 region has 16 residues. Trimming removed 2 bases from V and 5 bases from J, with 19 bases in between. The CDR3: CARSFGNQGHDTEAFF. The CDR3 DNA is TGTGCCAGAAGCTTTGGGAATCAAGGTCATGATACTGAAGCTTTCTTT.

The genes are TRBV28 and TRBJ2-3; tentatively, D is TRBD1 (6 bases). Deletions cut 4 bases from V and 7 bases from J, with 18 bases between. This CDR3 comprises 15 residues. From germline, CDR1 is MDHEN and CDR2 SYDVKM. The DNA for the CDR3 is TGTGCCAGCAGTTCCAGGGGTGAGGCTTCAAATACGCAGTATTTT. Translated: CASSSRGEASNTQYF.

In regard to this clone: The same CDR3 can be traced to other DNA sequences in this sample. CDR3 in amino acids: CASSLIGGSTDTQYF. Here the CDR3 DNA reads TGCGCCAGCAGCTTAATCGGGGGCAGCACAGATACGCAGTATTTT. V and J are TRBV5-1 and TRBJ2-3; D tentatively reads TRBD1 or TRBD2 (6 bases each). V was clipped by 2 bases and J by 0 bases, with 10 bases between them. Germline CDR1 reads SGHRS; CDR2 reads YFSETQ. The CDR3 loop spans 15 amino acids.

The chain combines TRBV4-1 with TRBJ2-7, with D tentatively TRBD2 (5 bases). Germline V lookup: CDR1 MGHRA, CDR2 YSYEKL. Trimming left V 1 base short and J 1 base short, with 17 bases between. This CDR3 contains 17 residues. CDR3 DNA: TGCGCCAGCAGCCAAGCGAGGGCATCGAGAGGGTCCTACGAGCAGTACTTC. It translates to CASSQARASRGSYEQYF.

The chain links TRBV4-1 to TRBJ1-1, with no clear D. Per the germline V gene, CDR1 is MGHRA and CDR2 is YSYEKL. V was shortened by 3 bases and J by 4 bases, with 18 bases between the two germline ends. This CDR3 is 16 amino acids long. CDR3 nucleotide sequence: TGCGCCAGCAGCCATGTCGGGGTGGGGAGCCGCACTGAAGCTTTCTTT. It is translated as CASSHVGVGSRTEAFF.

This clone showed up just a few times. The chain combines TRBV5-1 with TRBJ1-5; TRBD1 is a possible D gene (6 bases). CDR3 length: 14 amino acids. CDR1 and CDR2 (germline): SGHRS, YFSETQ. V shed 4 bases and J shed 6 bases, with 14 bases lying between them. The CDR3 spells CASSPDRFSQPQHF. The DNA for the CDR3 is TGCGCCAGCAGCCCCGACAGGTTCAGTCAGCCCCAGCATTTT.

The CDR3 loop reads CASSVGLAGGLEQYF. The CDR3 region has the DNA TGTGCCAGCAGCGTAGGGCTAGCGGGAGGCCTCGAGCAGTACTTC. The V gene is TRBV9, the J gene TRBJ2-7; TRBD2 matches 11 bases. With 0 bases clipped from V and 6 bases from J, the junction kept 5 bases outside the gene matches. Germline V CDR1 and CDR2: SGDLS, YYNGEE. This CDR3 contains 15 residues.

V gene TRBV11-2 combines with J gene TRBJ2-2, with a possible D match to TRBD2 (6 bases). The ends were cut back, 7 bases at V and 5 bases at J, with 11 bases in the middle. This CDR3 has 13 residues. Germline lookup yields CDR1 SGHAT and CDR2 FQNNGV. The CDR3 region is CASIKRVTGELFF. DNA for the CDR3: TGTGCCAGCATTAAGCGGGTTACCGGGGAGCTGTTTTTT.

The chain links TRBV10-3 to TRBJ1-2, with D unclear. This CDR3 has 13 amino acids. Germline V gene sequence: CDR1 ENHRY, CDR2 SYGVKD. V was shortened by 11 bases and J by 6 bases, with 19 bases between the two germline ends. CDR3 loop: CASRPYREDGYTF. The CDR3 DNA reads TGTGCCTCCCGACCCTATCGAGAGGATGGCTACACCTTC.

The genes are TRBV5-4 and TRBJ2-1; 9 nucleotides match TRBD2. Trimming at V came to 4 bases and at J to 9 bases, leaving 5 bases not matched to a gene. Germline CDR1 is SGHNT and CDR2 is YYREEE (reference sequence). The CDR3 loop spans 13 amino acids. CDR3 loop: CASSIDSGGEQFF. DNA of the CDR3: TGTGCCAGCAGCATAGATAGCGGGGGTGAGCAGTTCTTC.

This rearrangement joins TRBV12-5 to TRBJ1-1; the D gene is possibly TRBD1 (6 bases). CDR3 size: 17 residues. The V end was cut by 1 base, the J end by 1 base, with 16 bases between. Germline V gene lookup returns CDR1 LGHNT and CDR2 FRNRAP. CDR3 in DNA: TGTGCTAGTGGTTTGGCCCTGGACAGCACTAGGAACACTGAAGCTTTCTTT. Protein: CASGLALDSTRNTEAFF.

In regard to this clone: Other nucleotide sequences from this sample produce the same CDR3. This chain connects TRBV5-1 to TRBJ1-2; D is unresolved. Trimming cost V 0 bases and J 0 bases, with 9 bases left between them. CDR1 and CDR2 from the germline V gene are SGHRS and YFSETQ. This CDR3 contains 15 residues. The CDR3 is CASSLEGGSNYGYTF. CDR3 bases: TGCGCCAGCAGCTTGGAGGGCGGATCTAACTATGGCTACACCTTC. Using reference TRBV5-1 and TRBJ1-2 for the parts outside the CDR3, the full variable domain is KAGVTQTPRYLIKTRGQQVTLSCSPISGHRSVSWYQQTPGQGLQFLFEYFSETQRNKGNFPGRFSGRQFSNSRSEMNVSTLELGDSALYLCASSLEGGSNYGYTFGSGTRLTVV.

CDR3 residues: CASSLGTSGSSYNEQFF. The CDR3 region has the DNA TGTGCCAGCAGCTTAGGGACTAGCGGTTCCTCCTACAATGAGCAGTTCTTC. The V gene is TRBV11-2, the J gene TRBJ2-1; 10 bases line up with TRBD2. This CDR3 is built from 17 residues. Germline V gives CDR1 SGHAT, CDR2 FQNNGV. Trimming cost V 1 base and J 0 bases; bases outside gene matches: 3. Full variable domain (rest looked up from reference TRBV11-2 and TRBJ2-1): EAGVAQSPRYKIIEKRQSVAFWCNPISGHATLYWYQQILGQGPKLLIQFQNNGVVDDSQLPKDRFSAERLKGVDSTLKIQPAKLEDSAVYLCASSLGTSGSSYNEQFFGPGTRLTVL.

J is TRBJ1-1 and V is TRBV5-6; D perhaps matches TRBD1 (5 bases). Trimming stripped 4 bases from V and 0 bases from J, with 19 bases between. CDR1 is SGHDT and CDR2 is YYEEEE in the germline V gene. This CDR3 comprises 17 residues. In nucleotides, the CDR3 is TGTGCCAGCAGCGACGAGAGGGGCGCAGGTCTGAACACTGAAGCTTTCTTT. Amino acids: CASSDERGAGLNTEAFF.